These 27 T cell receptor beta chains share one sample of origin, sequenced in a study of shared clonotypes between healthy human individuals. The assay was immunoSEQ multiplex PCR, and TCRdb's table has in-frame clones only and misses some. The table shows roughly 2.5 million clones, with approximately 90% occurring only once. Source material: naive CD4+ T cells sorted from blood. Indicated subset: CD45RA+ positively selected. These receptor sequences come from a young man in good health.

The chain couples TRBV19 to TRBJ2-7, with D perhaps matching TRBD2 (6 bases). Germline CDR1 reads LNHDA; CDR2 reads SQIVND (reference sequence). This CDR3 spans 15 amino acids. The V end was cut by 4 bases, the J end by 2 bases, with 15 bases between. Here the CDR3 reads CASSTSGRFPYEQYF. The DNA for the CDR3 is TGTGCCAGTAGTACCTCAGGGAGGTTTCCCTACGAGCAGTACTTC.

This chain connects TRBV5-1 to TRBJ2-1; TRBD1 matches 11 bases. The junction had 5 bases not matched to a gene; V was cut back by 1 base and J by 5 bases. CDR1 and CDR2 (germline): SGHRS, YFSETQ. The CDR3 totals 16 residues. In nucleotides, the CDR3 is TGCGCCAGCAGCTTGACGGGACAGGGGGATAACAATGAGCAGTTCTTC. The encoded protein is CASSLTGQGDNNEQFF.

The chain employs TRBV10-3 and TRBJ2-1, with 7 bases lining up with TRBD1. CDR1 ENHRY and CDR2 SYGVKD come from the germline V gene. The junction had 10 bases not matched to a gene; V was cut back by 0 bases and J by 8 bases. This CDR3 has 16 amino acids. Here the CDR3 DNA reads TGTGCCATCAGTGAGTCTGAGGGGGCCAGGGGCGATGAGCAGTTCTTC. It translates to CAISESEGARGDEQFF.

The rearrangement joins TRBV7-2 to TRBJ2-5, with a tentative D call TRBD2 (6 bases). The germline gives CDR1 SGHTA, CDR2 FQGNSA. This CDR3 is built from 16 residues. The ends were cut back, 1 base at V and 5 bases at J, with 17 bases in the middle. DNA of the CDR3: TGTGCCAGCAGCTTAGTTACGGGGGTGTCGCGCGAGACCCAGTACTTC. Translated: CASSLVTGVSRETQYF.

This clone has only a few counts. V gene TRBV2 combines with J gene TRBJ1-1; D ambiguous. CDR3 size: 13 residues. From germline, CDR1 is SNHLY and CDR2 FYNNEI. Trimming took off 2 bases at V and 1 base at J, with 5 bases between the two ends. CDR3 in amino acids: CASSEWGNTEAFF. Written as DNA, the CDR3 is TGTGCCAGCAGTGAATGGGGGAACACTGAAGCTTTCTTT.

V gene TRBV19 combines with J gene TRBJ1-4; D unclear. The germline gives CDR1 LNHDA, CDR2 SQIVND (reference sequence). V was pared by 10 bases and J by 0 bases, with 15 bases between. The length of the CDR3 is 15 residues. The CDR3 reads CATNGMGTTNEKLFF. The CDR3 coding sequence is TGTGCCACCAATGGCATGGGGACAACTAATGAAAAACTGTTTTTT.

The V and J genes are TRBV7-9 and TRBJ2-5; the match to TRBD2 covers 7 bases. CDR3 length: 15 residues. V lost 2 bases, J lost 3 bases, and 6 bases stayed unmatched. The germline gives CDR1 SEHNR, CDR2 FQNEAQ (reference sequence). This CDR3 is CASSLTAGTKETQYF. For the CDR3, the DNA is TGTGCCAGCAGCTTAACGGCGGGGACTAAAGAGACCCAGTACTTC.

This clone was picked up one time. The chain recombines TRBV7-2 with TRBJ2-3; D is perhaps TRBD1 or TRBD2 (5 bases each). Looked up from germline, CDR1 is SGHTA and CDR2 is FQGNSA. V was trimmed by 10 bases and J by 1 base, leaving 15 bases between them. The length of the CDR3 is 14 residues. CDR3 DNA: TGTGCCACACGCCGTGGGGGAGGCACAGATACGCAGTATTTT. Protein: CATRRGGGTDTQYF.

V usage is TRBV11-3 and J usage is TRBJ1-1, with D perhaps TRBD1 (5 bases). Germline V gene sequence: CDR1 SGHNT, CDR2 YENEEA. CDR3 size: 17 residues. Trimming shortened V by 3 bases and J by 0 bases, and 17 bases separated the two germline ends. The DNA of the CDR3 is TGTGCCAGCAGCTTCTTCCAGGGTAAGGCGATGAACACTGAAGCTTTCTTT. Translated: CASSFFQGKAMNTEAFF.

The genes are TRBV18 and TRBJ2-7, with no clear D. V lost 5 bases to trimming and J lost 0 bases, with 11 bases between them. Germline-derived CDR1 and CDR2 are KGHSH and LQKENI. CDR3 length: 14 residues. CDR3 sequence reads: CASSSLPSSYEQYF. The DNA for the CDR3 is TGTGCCAGCTCATCGCTCCCGAGCTCCTACGAGCAGTACTTC.

The table lists this clone with a count of one. CDR3 DNA: TGTGCCAGCAGCGATGGATCCGGGACTTACTACGAGCAGTACTTC. This codes for CASSDGSGTYYEQYF. The chain combines TRBV7-2 with TRBJ2-7; D may be TRBD2 (6 bases). The germline CDR1 and CDR2 sequences are SGHTA and FQGNSA. The CDR3 runs to 15 residues. The V end lost 5 bases, the J end lost 3 bases, and 17 bases lay between the germline ends.

This clone has a single count. The chain employs TRBV10-2 and TRBJ2-3, with TRBD1 identical over 8 bases. CDR1 is WSHSY and CDR2 is SAAADI in the germline V gene. CDR3 length equals 14 residues. J was trimmed by 4 bases and V by 3 bases; bases with no gene match: 3. The CDR3 sequence is CASSEQGESDTQYF. In DNA form, the CDR3 reads TGCGCCAGCAGTGAACAGGGGGAGTCAGATACGCAGTATTTT.

The CDR3 DNA reads TGTGCCATCAGTGAACGGGGTGTAACTGAAGCTTTCTTT. It codes for CAISERGVTEAFF. This sequence joins TRBV10-3 and TRBJ1-1; D gene uncertain. V was pared by 3 bases and J by 5 bases, with 10 bases between. This CDR3 spans 13 amino acids. CDR1 is ENHRY, CDR2 SYGVKD, per germline.

The CDR3 sequence is CASSLGQGTHPYGYTF. The CDR3 bases are TGTGCCAGCAGCTTGGGGCAGGGGACTCATCCCTATGGCTACACCTTC. V and J are TRBV5-4 and TRBJ1-2; TRBD1 might be the D (6 bases). Trimming stripped 0 bases from V and 4 bases from J, with 16 bases between. Germline V gene lookup returns CDR1 SGHNT and CDR2 YYREEE (reference sequence). CDR3 length: 16 amino acids.

J is TRBJ2-3 and V is TRBV7-9; 7 bases agree with TRBD2. This CDR3 spans 14 amino acids. Germline-derived CDR1 and CDR2 are SEHNR and FQNEAQ (reference sequence). The V and J ends lost 6 bases and 1 base, in that order; junction bases with no gene match: 4. CDR3 loop: CASRVAGGTDTQYF. The CDR3, as DNA: TGTGCCAGCAGGGTGGCGGGGGGCACAGATACGCAGTATTTT. The full variable domain, rest sourced from reference TRBV7-9 and TRBJ2-3, is DTGVSQNPRHKITKRGQNVTFRCDPISEHNRLYWYRQTLGQGPEFLTYFQNEAQLEKSRLLSDRFSAERPKGSFSTLEIQRTEQGDSAMYLCASRVAGGTDTQYFGPGTRLTVL.

This chain's CDR3 is CASSHRRAGETQYF. CDR3 DNA: TGCGCCAGCAGCCATCGCAGGGCAGGGGAGACCCAGTACTTC. The chain is built from TRBV4-1 and TRBJ2-5; D is perhaps TRBD1 (5 bases). Germline V CDR1 and CDR2: MGHRA, YSYEKL. The ends were cut back, 3 bases at V and 5 bases at J, with 13 bases in the middle. This CDR3 comprises 14 residues.

The chain links TRBV11-2 to TRBJ2-1; D is ambiguous. The CDR3 is 15 amino acids. V was clipped by 0 bases and J by 7 bases, with 13 bases between them. Germline values: CDR1 SGHAT, CDR2 FQNNGV. In DNA, the CDR3 is TGTGCCAGCAGCTTAGAGGTAGTTATAAGGAATGAGCAGTTCTTC. Its protein is CASSLEVVIRNEQFF.

This rearrangement joins TRBV18 to TRBJ1-4; D gene ambiguous. V lost 5 bases and J lost 3, with 10 bases in between. Germline V CDR1 and CDR2: KGHSH, LQKENI. The CDR3 consists of 14 residues. The CDR3 DNA is TGTGCCAGCTCATTTTCAGAACCTAATGAAAAACTGTTTTTT. This translates into CASSFSEPNEKLFF.

This chain uses TRBV9 with TRBJ2-1; a weak D match, TRBD1 (6 bases). The CDR3 consists of 15 residues. Germline V gene data show CDR1 as SGDLS and CDR2 as YYNGEE. The germline V and J ends were trimmed by 2 bases and 0 bases, with 9 bases remaining between them. The CDR3 sequence: CASSVGTFSYNEQFF. The CDR3 DNA follows: TGTGCCAGCAGCGTCGGGACATTCTCCTACAATGAGCAGTTCTTC.

The rearrangement joins TRBV9 to TRBJ2-3; TRBD1 aligns across 7 bases. The trim removed 4 bases at V and 6 bases at J, leaving 11 bases unmatched. Germline V gene data show CDR1 as SGDLS and CDR2 as YYNGEE. The CDR3 is 15 residues long. The CDR3 region is CASSLTGSRGDTQYF. In DNA form, the CDR3 reads TGTGCCAGCAGCTTGACAGGGTCCAGAGGGGATACGCAGTATTTT.

This chain connects TRBV6-5 to TRBJ2-5; TRBD1 agrees at 9 bases. V lost 4 bases and J lost 5; bases outside the gene matches: 5. CDR3 length equals 14 residues. Germline CDR1 and CDR2: MNHEY and SVGAGI. As DNA, the CDR3 is TGTGCCAGCAGTTCGGGACAGGGATCCGAGACCCAGTACTTC. Translation gives CASSSGQGSETQYF.

This chain uses TRBV11-2 with TRBJ2-5, with 12 bases fitting TRBD2. Per germline, CDR1 SGHAT and CDR2 FQNNGV. The CDR3 runs 15 residues. After removal of 4 bases from V and 5 bases from J, the junction contained 5 bases not matched to a gene. Here the CDR3 reads CASSSRTSGAETQYF. In DNA, the CDR3 is TGTGCCAGCAGCTCTCGGACTAGCGGGGCGGAGACCCAGTACTTC. Using reference TRBV11-2 and TRBJ2-5 for the parts outside the CDR3, the full variable domain is EAGVAQSPRYKIIEKRQSVAFWCNPISGHATLYWYQQILGQGPKLLIQFQNNGVVDDSQLPKDRFSAERLKGVDSTLKIQPAKLEDSAVYLCASSSRTSGAETQYFGPGTRLLVL.

CDR3: CAISPVGTGGAEGYTF. The CDR3 region has the DNA TGTGCCATCAGCCCGGTCGGGACAGGGGGCGCGGAGGGCTACACCTTC. The V call is TRBV10-3, the J call TRBJ1-2, with TRBD1 identical over 12 bases. The CDR3 runs 16 residues. CDR1 is ENHRY, CDR2 SYGVKD, per germline. J gave up 8 bases and V 6 bases, and 13 bases lay outside the gene matches.

The V call is TRBV10-1, the J call TRBJ2-1; 8 nucleotides agree with TRBD2. The CDR3 runs to 15 residues. V dropped 4 bases and J dropped 7; count of bases not matched to a gene: 9. Germline CDR1 reads WNHNN; CDR2 reads SYGVQD (reference sequence). The CDR3 sequence is CASSGPGGPSNEQFF. The CDR3 coding sequence is TGCGCCAGCAGTGGTCCGGGAGGGCCCTCGAATGAGCAGTTCTTC.

The CDR3 bases are TGTGCCAGCAGACCCGAGTGGGGCGGCACAGATACGCAGTATTTT. This encodes CASRPEWGGTDTQYF. V gene TRBV5-6 combines with J gene TRBJ2-3; maybe TRBD1 (5 bases). Germline CDR1 SGHDT, CDR2 YYEEEE. The CDR3 is 15 amino acids. Trimming left V 5 bases short and J 1 base short, with 14 bases between.

Comment on this clone: Other nucleotide sequences from this sample produce the same CDR3. The rearrangement uses TRBV20-1 and TRBJ2-7; no reliable D call. Germline-derived CDR1 and CDR2 are DFQATT and SNEGSKA (reference sequence). This CDR3 is 10 amino acids long. Deletions cut 6 bases from V and 2 bases from J, with 5 bases between. CDR3 nucleotides: TGCAGTGCGAAGACCTACGAGCAGTACTTC. This encodes CSAKTYEQYF.

In the case of this clone: Additional DNA sequences in this sample encode the identical CDR3. This chain joins TRBV18 and TRBJ2-7, with D possibly being TRBD2 (6 bases). The CDR3 spans 14 residues. Germline assignment: CDR1 KGHSH and CDR2 LQKENI. The germline V and J ends were trimmed by 3 bases and 2 bases, with 11 bases remaining between them. The CDR3 loop reads CASSPGLPAYEQYF. For the CDR3, the DNA is TGTGCCAGCTCACCGGGACTCCCCGCCTACGAGCAGTACTTC.